The 25 T cell receptor beta chains given below trace back to one sample, sequenced in a study of T cells in Graves' hyperthyroidism and ophthalmopathy. Amplified TCR beta CDR3 regions came from RNA transcripts. The TCR CDR3 first-round RT-PCR relied on the HTBI primer set. Each CDR3 protein is one row after TCRdb ran MiXCR on the multiplex PCR reads. The table lists 500,000 or so distinct CDR3 sequences, roughly a sixth of them singletons. The sample consisted of blood. These receptors were taken from a woman between 25 and 40 years old with Graves' ophthalmopathy.

This clonotype has ten or more counts. The gene calls are TRBV27 and TRBJ2-7, with a weak D call TRBD1 (6 bases). Per the germline V gene, CDR1 is MNHEY and CDR2 is SMNVEV (reference sequence). The CDR3 is made up of 17 amino acids. Trimming pared 1 base from V and 2 bases from J, leaving 18 bases between. CDR3 DNA: TGTGCCAGCAGTTTATACAACAGGGCCAGCCCCACCTACGAGCAGTACTTC. Protein: CASSLYNRASPTYEQYF.

The V gene is TRBV5-4, the J gene TRBJ2-2, with TRBD2 matching over 9 bases. This CDR3 has 16 residues. Losses at the gene ends were 3 bases for V and 0 bases for J; bases not matched to a gene: 3. CDR1 is SGHNT, CDR2 YYREEE, per germline (reference sequence). In DNA form, the CDR3 reads TGTGCCAGCAGCTCCGGACTAGCGACGAACACCGGGGAGCTGTTTTTT. It codes for CASSSGLATNTGELFF.

This clonotype was detected many times. This sequence joins TRBV3-1 and TRBJ2-7; maybe TRBD1 (6 bases). Germline CDR1 LGHDT, CDR2 YNNKEL (reference sequence). Trimming pared 4 bases from V and 5 bases from J, leaving 12 bases between. The CDR3 length is 13 residues. CDR3 bases: TGTGCCAGCAGCCCTACCGGACAGAACGAGCAGTACTTC. The encoded protein is CASSPTGQNEQYF.

The CDR3 DNA reads as TGTGCCAGCAGCCAAGACCGTATCAGGGATCACGAGCAGTACTTC. It yields the protein CASSQDRIRDHEQYF. The chain combines TRBV4-2 with TRBJ2-7; D may be TRBD1 (5 bases). V was pared by 0 bases and J by 5 bases, with 14 bases between. CDR1 and CDR2 from the germline V gene are LGHNA and YNFKEQ. CDR3 length equals 15 residues.

V usage is TRBV7-8 and J usage is TRBJ2-3, with 8 bases identical to TRBD2. Per the germline V gene, CDR1 is SGHVS and CDR2 is FQNEAQ. The CDR3 is 16 amino acids. V trimming: 3 bases; J trimming: 1 base; junction bases outside the gene matches: 6. CDR3 coding DNA: TGTGCCAGCAGCTTCCAAACTAGCGGCCGCACAGATACGCAGTATTTT. Translation: CASSFQTSGRTDTQYF.

This clonotype was seen only once. Its ends do not fully match the called genes, so a read error is possible. CDR3 protein: CATSRDRSGLTIF. CDR3 sequence (DNA): TGTGCCACCAGCAGAGATAGGAGCGGACTAACGATTTTT. The chain carries TRBV15 and TRBJ2-2; tentatively, D is TRBD2 (6 bases). This CDR3 region has 13 residues. Germline V lookup: CDR1 LNHNV, CDR2 YYDKDF (reference sequence).

In the case of this clonotype: A read error may be the cause here, since a much bigger clone is one base away. The V and J genes are TRBV20-1 and TRBJ1-1, with TRBD1 as a possible D gene (5 bases). This CDR3 region has 14 residues. CDR1 and CDR2 (germline): DFQATT, SNEGSKA (reference sequence). In DNA form, the CDR3 reads TGCGGTGCTAGAGGGGAAGTGGGGAACACTGAAGCTTTCTTT. Its translation: CGARGEVGNTEAFF.

This clonotype was detected only a few times. J is TRBJ2-3 and V is TRBV2, with 8 bases identical to TRBD1. The germline V gene has CDR1 SNHLY and CDR2 FYNNEI. The V and J ends lost 4 bases and 5 bases, in that order; junction bases with no gene match: 8. The CDR3 extends over 15 amino acids. The CDR3 protein is CASSGSDRDLDTQYF. The CDR3 DNA reads as TGTGCCAGCAGTGGTTCGGACAGGGATCTAGATACGCAGTATTTT.

About this clonotype: Just one base apart from a much larger clone, this may be a read error. V is TRBV20-1 and J is TRBJ2-7; no firm D call. This CDR3 comprises 11 residues. Germline-derived CDR1 and CDR2 are DFQATT and SNEGSKA (reference sequence). Here the CDR3 reads CSARLGYKQYF. CDR3 sequence (DNA): TGCAGTGCTAGGTTGGGCTACAAGCAGTACTTC.

A few counts support this clonotype. This chain uses TRBV12-3 or TRBV12-4 with TRBJ1-5, with D hard to call. Between the trimmed V and J ends, which lost 5 bases and 3 bases, there was a span of 11 bases. The CDR3 loop spans 14 amino acids. The CDR3 reads CASSVTEPNQPQHF. In DNA form, the CDR3 reads TGTGCCAGCAGTGTGACTGAGCCCAATCAGCCCCAGCATTTT.

This rearrangement joins TRBV7-2 to TRBJ2-7; 8 bases align to TRBD1. Unmatched junction bases numbered 6, after V lost 5 bases and J lost 3 bases. Germline values: CDR1 SGHTA, CDR2 FQGNSA. CDR3 length: 14 amino acids. In nucleotides, the CDR3 is TGTGCCAGCAGCCCATGGACAGGGAACTACGAGCAGTACTTC. Residues: CASSPWTGNYEQYF.

This clonotype occurred a few times. V is TRBV7-9 and J is TRBJ2-7, with TRBD2 matching over 12 bases. The V segment lost 3 bases and the J segment 7 bases; nucleotides outside the gene matches: 7. The CDR3 spans 15 residues. CDR1 is SEHNR, CDR2 FQNEAQ, per germline (reference sequence). CDR3 in DNA: TGTGCCAGCAGCTTCCAGGGCCTAGCGGGAGGGGAGCAGTACTTC. This sequence encodes CASSFQGLAGGEQYF.

In its sample, this clonotype was seen a few times. The J gene is TRBJ2-2, the V gene TRBV19, with 7 bases aligning to TRBD1. The CDR3 is 14 amino acids. The germline gives CDR1 LNHDA, CDR2 SQIVND (reference sequence). Trimming at V came to 6 bases and at J to 6 bases, leaving 7 bases not matched to a gene. The CDR3 region is CASRPGQHAGELFF. Here the CDR3 DNA reads TGTGCCAGTAGGCCGGGACAGCACGCCGGGGAGCTGTTTTTT.

Only one count was recorded for this clonotype. This may arise from a read error, as a much more abundant clone is one base away. The chain uses TRBV20-1 and TRBJ2-3; the match to TRBD2 covers 11 bases. Germline assignment: CDR1 DFQATT and CDR2 SNEGSKA (reference sequence). The CDR3 spans 19 residues. In nucleotides, the CDR3 is TGCAGTGCTCTCTCGGGGACTAGCGGATTTCAGCACCACACAGATACGCAGTGTTTT. It encodes CSALSGTSGFQHHTDTQCF.

This clonotype showed up many times. This chain links TRBV4-3 with TRBJ2-5; 13 bases map to TRBD2. Germline V CDR1 and CDR2: LGHNA, YSLEER. The CDR3 length is 15 residues. Trimming cost V 0 bases and J 11 bases; bases outside gene matches: 6. The CDR3 bases are TGCGCCAGCAGCCAAGATCGGGGGACTAGCGGGACTCAGTACTTC. It codes for CASSQDRGTSGTQYF.

This clonotype was detected only a few times. The rearrangement joins TRBV20-1 to TRBJ1-1; 7 positions agree with TRBD1. The CDR3 extends over 13 amino acids. Germline V gives CDR1 DFQATT, CDR2 SNEGSKA (reference sequence). The V gene end was trimmed by 5 bases and the J gene end by 11 bases; junction bases not matched to a gene: 14. The CDR3 protein is CSAGDTPGGAAFF. DNA for the CDR3: TGCAGTGCTGGGGACACTCCAGGGGGGGCGGCTTTCTTT.

This clonotype has a count of ten or more. The chain carries TRBV5-1 and TRBJ2-7; D remains unclear. The germline CDR1 and CDR2 sequences are SGHRS and YFSETQ. The ends were cut back, 4 bases at V and 1 base at J, with 12 bases in the middle. CDR3 size: 14 residues. CDR3 nucleotides: TGCGCCAGCAGCCAGGTAGAAGGGTCCTACGAGCAGTACTTC. Its protein product is CASSQVEGSYEQYF.

In this sample, this clonotype turned up many times. CDR3 amino acids: CASSPSGTGGGQPQHF. In DNA form, the CDR3 reads TGTGCCAGCAGCCCCTCCGGGACAGGGGGCGGACAGCCCCAGCATTTT. The gene calls are TRBV9 and TRBJ1-5; 12 positions agree with TRBD1. This CDR3 has 16 amino acids. Germline V lookup: CDR1 SGDLS, CDR2 YYNGEE. Trimming took 4 bases from V and 7 from J; bases not matched to a gene: 9.

This clonotype showed up many times. The chain combines TRBV28 with TRBJ2-5; D is uncertain. The CDR3 covers 12 residues. V was pared by 11 bases and J by 5 bases, with 15 bases between. The germline V gene has CDR1 MDHEN and CDR2 SYDVKM. The CDR3, as DNA: TGTGCCGTCCGGGCTTTGGGCGAGACCCAGTACTTC. Amino acid sequence: CAVRALGETQYF. Together with reference TRBV28 and TRBJ2-5, the CDR3 gives the full variable domain: DVKVTQSSRYLVKRTGEKVFLECVQDMDHENMFWYRQDPGLGLRLIYFSYDVKMKEKGDIPEGYSVSREKKERFSLILESASTNQTSMYLCAVRALGETQYFGPGTRLLVL.

This clonotype was counted at least ten times. The chain carries TRBV6-1 and TRBJ2-1, with 8 bases lining up with TRBD2. This CDR3 contains 15 residues. Germline V gene data show CDR1 as MNHNS and CDR2 as SASEGT. The V segment lost 5 bases and the J segment 8 bases; nucleotides outside the gene matches: 11. CDR3 sequence: CASSPLAGGPDEQFF. The CDR3 DNA reads TGTGCCAGCAGTCCTTTGGCGGGAGGCCCGGATGAGCAGTTCTTC.

Comments on this clonotype: The junction does not match germline at one end; this may be a read error. The chain recombines TRBV7-3 with TRBJ2-2; 7 positions match TRBD1. CDR1 is SGHTA and CDR2 is FQGTGA in the germline V gene. The CDR3 runs to 16 residues. CDR3 DNA sequence: TGTGCCGGCAGTCCCGGGACAGCCATGAACACCGGGGAGCTGTTTTTT. This gives the protein CAGSPGTAMNTGELFF.

For this clonotype: The junction and the germline gene differ at one end; a read error may be behind it. The gene calls are TRBV7-9 and TRBJ1-1; D not certain. This CDR3 has 13 residues. From germline, CDR1 is SEHNR and CDR2 FQNEAQ (reference sequence). This CDR3 is CASSKTMNTETFF. The CDR3 nucleotides read TGTGCCAGCAGCAAGACAATGAACACTGAAACTTTCTTT. Drawing the rest from reference TRBV7-9 and TRBJ1-1, the complete variable domain is DTGVSQNPRHKITKRGQNVTFRCDPISEHNRLYWYRQTLGQGPEFLTYFQNEAQLEKSRLLSDRFSAERPKGSFSTLEIQRTEQGDSAMYLCASSKTMNTETFFGQGTRLTVV.

This clonotype came up many times. V is TRBV7-2 and J is TRBJ2-1, with D tentatively TRBD2 (6 bases). With 5 bases removed from V and 9 bases from J, the gap between germline ends came to 14 bases. The CDR3 runs 13 residues. Germline values: CDR1 SGHTA, CDR2 FQGNSA. CDR3 sequence reads: CASSTNGGGEQFF. DNA of the CDR3: TGTGCCAGCAGCACAAACGGGGGTGGTGAGCAGTTCTTC.

This clonotype occurred many times. This chain joins TRBV30 and TRBJ1-2; a weak D match, TRBD1 (6 bases). Per germline, CDR1 GTSNPN and CDR2 SVGIG (reference sequence). CDR3 length: 14 residues. Trimming took off 5 bases at V and 3 bases at J, with 16 bases between the two ends. In DNA, the CDR3 is TGTGCCTGGCTCCGCCGGGGGCAGCACTATGGCTACACCTTC. Its protein product is CAWLRRGQHYGYTF.

J is TRBJ2-7 and V is TRBV30, with D tentatively TRBD1 or TRBD2 (6 bases each). V was cut by 0 bases and J by 7 bases, with 13 bases left in between. This CDR3 spans 13 amino acids. The V gene's germline CDR1 is GTSNPN and CDR2 SVGIG (reference sequence). This CDR3 is CAWSVMGAGEQYF. In DNA form, the CDR3 reads TGTGCCTGGAGTGTAATGGGGGCGGGAGAGCAGTACTTC. Combining the CDR3 with reference TRBV30 and TRBJ2-7 gives the whole variable domain SQTIHQWPATLVQPVGSPLSLECTVEGTSNPNLYWYRQAAGRGLQLLFYSVGIGQISSEVPQNLSASRPQDRQFILSSKKLLLSDSGFYLCAWSVMGAGEQYFGPGTRLTVT.